These 27 T cell receptor beta chains originate from one sample sequenced in a study of shared clonotypes between healthy human individuals (TCRdb year 2020). Library generation was performed with the immunoSEQ multiplex PCR assay. This immuneACCESS table, as held by TCRdb, lists in-frame sequences with V and J called but not all clones. Of the missing ones, under half trace to an unresolved V gene in checked studies; the others have no known cause. A total of approximately 720,000 clones appear in this sample, 92% of them only once. 20% to 25% of the sample is in the top ten clones. CD8 naive samples consisted of CD45RO-negative cells that were positively selected for CCR7, yielding a CD45RA+CCR7+ population without TemRA cells. Sequenced material: naive CD8+ T cells sorted from blood. The meaning of the sample's cell subset or site label: CD45RA+CCR7+. These receptor sequences come from a man aged 25-45 years in good health.

V is TRBV6-6 and J is TRBJ2-5; D not certain. The CDR3 totals 15 residues. The V end lost 2 bases, the J end lost 5 bases, and 15 bases lay between the germline ends. Germline V gene lookup returns CDR1 MNHNY and CDR2 SVGAGI (reference sequence). DNA of the CDR3: TGTGCCAGCAGTTACCGACACCCGGGTGGGGAGACCCAGTACTTC. Translation gives CASSYRHPGGETQYF.

The genes are TRBV6-1 and TRBJ2-7, with 11 bases aligning to TRBD2. CDR1 is MNHNS and CDR2 is SASEGT in the germline V gene. The CDR3 has 16 residues. Losses at the gene ends were 4 bases for V and 0 bases for J; bases not matched to a gene: 5. As DNA, the CDR3 is TGTGCCAGCAGTGCTAGCGGGAGGCTAAGCTCCTACGAGCAGTACTTC. As protein: CASSASGRLSSYEQYF.

The rearrangement joins TRBV27 to TRBJ2-1; 14 bases fit TRBD2. The V and J ends lost 5 bases and 8 bases, in that order; junction bases with no gene match: 11. The CDR3 has 17 amino acids. CDR1 and CDR2 from the germline V gene are MNHEY and SMNVEV (reference sequence). Here the CDR3 reads CASSITAGLAGVHEQFF. The CDR3 nucleotides read TGTGCCAGCAGTATTACCGCGGGACTAGCGGGAGTTCATGAGCAGTTCTTC.

The rearrangement links TRBV4-3 to TRBJ1-3, with 7 positions matching TRBD1. With V trimmed by 3 bases and J by 0 bases, 5 bases remained unmatched. Germline V gene sequence: CDR1 LGHNA, CDR2 YSLEER. The CDR3 covers 16 residues. The DNA for the CDR3 is TGCGCCAGCAGCCAGGGACAGTCCTCCTCTGGAAACACCATATATTTT. Its translation is CASSQGQSSSGNTIYF.

The rearrangement links TRBV10-2 to TRBJ2-7; 9 bases fit TRBD1. There are 13 residues in the CDR3. Germline lookup yields CDR1 WSHSY and CDR2 SAAADI. Unmatched junction bases numbered 3, after V lost 6 bases and J lost 3 bases. CDR3 nucleotide sequence: TGCGCCAGCAGAGGGGACAGGGACTACGAGCAGTACTTC. It encodes CASRGDRDYEQYF.

This chain links TRBV25-1 with TRBJ2-7; D gene ambiguous. This CDR3 has 11 residues. From germline, CDR1 is MGHDK and CDR2 SYGVNS. Trimming stripped 2 bases from V and 6 bases from J, with 5 bases between. This CDR3 is CASSEHAEQYF. The DNA for the CDR3 is TGTGCCAGCAGTGAACACGCCGAGCAGTACTTC.

The chain combines TRBV7-2 with TRBJ2-1, with 8 bases matching TRBD2. V was clipped by 4 bases and J by 7 bases; unmatched bases: 9. The CDR3 loop spans 15 amino acids. From germline, CDR1 is SGHTA and CDR2 FQGNSA. Here the CDR3 reads CASSSRGSGMNEQFF. Written as DNA, the CDR3 is TGTGCCAGCAGCTCCCGAGGTAGCGGGATGAATGAGCAGTTCTTC. Combining the CDR3 with reference TRBV7-2 and TRBJ2-1 gives the whole variable domain GAGVSQSPSNKVTEKGKDVELRCDPISGHTALYWYRQSLGQGLEFLIYFQGNSAPDKSGLPSDRFSAERTGGSVSTLTIQRTQQEDSAVYLCASSSRGSGMNEQFFGPGTRLTVL.

The chain has TRBV12-5 and TRBJ1-1, with D unclear. The CDR3 is 13 amino acids. The V gene's germline CDR1 is LGHNT and CDR2 FRNRAP. V was cut by 5 bases and J by 1 base, with 8 bases left in between. The CDR3 loop is CASGMGENTEAFF. CDR3 nucleotides: TGTGCTAGTGGTATGGGAGAGAACACTGAAGCTTTCTTT.

This sequence joins TRBV7-9 and TRBJ2-1; D unresolved. This CDR3 comprises 13 residues. Germline V lookup: CDR1 SEHNR, CDR2 FQNEAQ (reference sequence). Trimming pared 1 base from V and 6 bases from J, leaving 7 bases between. CDR3 loop: CASSLVLANEQFF. The CDR3 bases are TGTGCCAGCAGCTTAGTATTAGCCAATGAGCAGTTCTTC.

This chain uses TRBV27 with TRBJ1-2, with TRBD1 as a possible D gene (6 bases). With 3 bases removed from V and 8 bases from J, the gap between germline ends came to 16 bases. The germline V gene encodes CDR1 MNHEY and CDR2 SMNVEV (reference sequence). The CDR3 spans 14 residues. CDR3 in amino acids: CASSFLSGGQGYTF. CDR3 bases: TGTGCCAGCAGTTTTTTATCGGGGGGGCAGGGCTACACCTTC.

The V call is TRBV9, the J call TRBJ2-1, with 11 bases lining up with TRBD2. The CDR3 is 16 amino acids. Germline V lookup: CDR1 SGDLS, CDR2 YYNGEE. V lost 4 bases, J lost 2 bases, and 5 bases stayed unmatched. CDR3 DNA sequence: TGTGCCAGCAGCTCCAGTAGCGGGAGGGCCTACAATGAGCAGTTCTTC. Amino acids: CASSSSSGRAYNEQFF. The full variable domain, rest sourced from reference TRBV9 and TRBJ2-1, is DSGVTQTPKHLITATGQRVTLRCSPRSGDLSVYWYQQSLDQGLQFLIQYYNGEERAKGNILERFSAQQFPDLHSELNLSSLELGDSALYFCASSSSSGRAYNEQFFGPGTRLTVL.

In nucleotides, the CDR3 is TGCGCCAGCAGCCCTCCCGGGGGAATGGAGCAGTACTTC. Encoded protein: CASSPPGGMEQYF. The chain uses TRBV4-1 and TRBJ2-7; tentatively, D is TRBD2 (6 bases). Germline loops: CDR1 MGHRA, CDR2 YSYEKL. This CDR3 region has 13 residues. V lost 4 bases and J 7 bases, leaving 14 bases between the germline ends.

The rearrangement joins TRBV28 to TRBJ2-2; TRBD2 matches 7 bases. This CDR3 spans 15 amino acids. CDR1 MDHEN and CDR2 SYDVKM come from the germline V gene. Germline trimming cut 4 bases from V and 1 base from J; bases unmatched to any gene: 3. The CDR3 here is CASSSGEGNTGELFF. The CDR3 DNA is TGTGCCAGCAGTTCCGGGGAGGGGAACACCGGGGAGCTGTTTTTT. Looking up the rest from reference TRBV28 and TRBJ2-2 gives the full variable domain: DVKVTQSSRYLVKRTGEKVFLECVQDMDHENMFWYRQDPGLGLRLIYFSYDVKMKEKGDIPEGYSVSREKKERFSLILESASTNQTSMYLCASSSGEGNTGELFFGEGSRLTVL.

With respect to this clone: Other DNA sequences from this sample encode an identical CDR3 as well. The CDR3 DNA sequence: TGTGCCAGCAGTTTACGCGGGAGGAGTTACGAGCAGTACTTC. Protein product: CASSLRGRSYEQYF. V is TRBV27 and J is TRBJ2-7; 8 nucleotides match TRBD2. CDR1 MNHEY and CDR2 SMNVEV come from the germline V gene (reference sequence). The CDR3 runs to 14 residues. Trimming cost V 2 bases and J 4 bases; bases outside gene matches: 4.

The V gene is TRBV30, the J gene TRBJ2-7; TRBD1 matches at 10 bases. V gave up 3 bases and J gave up 4 bases; unmatched junction bases: 3. The length of the CDR3 is 13 residues. CDR1 GTSNPN and CDR2 SVGIG come from the germline V gene (reference sequence). The CDR3 bases are TGTGCCTGGAGGAGACAGGGGGCTTACGAGCAGTACTTC. This translates into CAWRRQGAYEQYF.

On this clone itself: This sample also contains other DNA sequences that code for the same CDR3. The CDR3 reads CASSYGPSTDTQYF. The CDR3 coding sequence is TGTGCCAGCAGTTACGGTCCCAGCACAGATACGCAGTATTTT. The rearrangement links TRBV6-5 to TRBJ2-3; D remains unclear. V shed 2 bases and J shed 0 bases, with 6 bases lying between them. CDR1 and CDR2 from the germline V gene are MNHEY and SVGAGI. This CDR3 is built from 14 residues.

This clone showed up just once. V and J are TRBV5-6 and TRBJ2-2; D unresolved. This CDR3 region has 17 residues. Looked up from germline, CDR1 is SGHDT and CDR2 is YYEEEE. Between the trimmed V and J ends, which lost 1 base and 5 bases, there was a span of 18 bases. This chain's CDR3 is CASSLRRKTAGTGELFF. Written as DNA, the CDR3 is TGTGCCAGCAGCTTGCGTCGCAAAACTGCCGGAACCGGGGAGCTGTTTTTT.

The gene calls are TRBV29-1 and TRBJ2-7; 7 bases line up with TRBD1. V gave up 1 base and J gave up 2 bases; unmatched junction bases: 17. The CDR3 loop spans 18 amino acids. Germline V lookup: CDR1 SQVTM, CDR2 ANQGSEA. The CDR3 DNA reads TGCAGCGTTGAAGGAAGGTCGGGCCGGGGACAGATTCCCTACGAGCAGTACTTC. This translates into CSVEGRSGRGQIPYEQYF.

The chain combines TRBV5-6 with TRBJ1-2; TRBD1 is a possible D gene (5 bases). Trimming shortened V by 3 bases and J by 4 bases, and 13 bases separated the two germline ends. This CDR3 is built from 14 residues. Germline-derived CDR1 and CDR2 are SGHDT and YYEEEE. CDR3 loop: CASSSRQKGYGYTF. In nucleotides, the CDR3 is TGTGCCAGCAGCTCCAGACAGAAAGGCTATGGCTACACCTTC.

This rearrangement joins TRBV30 to TRBJ1-1, with D perhaps matching TRBD1 (6 bases). The CDR3 contains 14 residues. Looked up from germline, CDR1 is GTSNPN and CDR2 is SVGIG (reference sequence). V shed 0 bases and J shed 1 base, with 9 bases lying between them. The CDR3 sequence: CAWSVGRGNTEAFF. The CDR3, as DNA: TGTGCCTGGAGTGTAGGCAGGGGGAACACTGAAGCTTTCTTT.

The chain links TRBV9 to TRBJ1-3; D is undetermined. Germline loops: CDR1 SGDLS, CDR2 YYNGEE. V lost 3 bases to trimming and J lost 0 bases, with 7 bases between them. The CDR3 is 14 amino acids. CDR3 loop: CASSGDHSGNTIYF. Written as DNA, the CDR3 is TGTGCCAGCAGCGGCGACCACTCTGGAAACACCATATATTTT. Complete variable domain (other parts from reference TRBV9 and TRBJ1-3): DSGVTQTPKHLITATGQRVTLRCSPRSGDLSVYWYQQSLDQGLQFLIQYYNGEERAKGNILERFSAQQFPDLHSELNLSSLELGDSALYFCASSGDHSGNTIYFGEGSWLTVV.

The genes are TRBV19 and TRBJ2-7; no reliable D call. This CDR3 is built from 13 residues. Germline loops: CDR1 LNHDA, CDR2 SQIVND (reference sequence). Deletions cut 7 bases from V and 3 bases from J, with 13 bases between. The DNA of the CDR3 is TGTGCCAGTACGGTAGGCAGAGACTACGAGCAGTACTTC. As protein: CASTVGRDYEQYF.

J is TRBJ2-3 and V is TRBV7-6; a possible D gene is TRBD1 (6 bases). Trimming took off 1 base at V and 4 bases at J, with 12 bases between the two ends. CDR1 is SGHVS and CDR2 is FNYEAQ in the germline V gene. The CDR3 runs to 15 residues. The DNA of the CDR3 is TGTGCCAGCAGCTTAGGGACAGTGACCTCAGATACGCAGTATTTT. Translating gives CASSLGTVTSDTQYF.

The chain uses TRBV5-1 and TRBJ2-5; 9 bases are a match to TRBD2. After removal of 3 bases from V and 0 bases from J, the junction contained 6 bases not matched to a gene. This CDR3 is 16 amino acids long. Germline CDR1 reads SGHRS; CDR2 reads YFSETQ. The CDR3 loop is CASSSASGAYQETQYF. In nucleotides, the CDR3 is TGCGCCAGCAGCTCAGCTAGCGGGGCGTACCAAGAGACCCAGTACTTC.

The genes are TRBV10-3 and TRBJ2-7; D call uncertain. The germline gives CDR1 ENHRY, CDR2 SYGVKD. Trimming shortened V by 3 bases and J by 4 bases, and 7 bases separated the two germline ends. The CDR3 length is 12 residues. CDR3 nucleotides: TGTGCCATCAGTGAAGGAGATTACGAGCAGTACTTC. Amino acids: CAISEGDYEQYF.

This clone was detected once. The V call is TRBV5-4, the J call TRBJ2-1, with 10 bases matching TRBD1. Germline values: CDR1 SGHNT, CDR2 YYREEE (reference sequence). CDR3 length equals 16 residues. With V trimmed by 1 base and J by 3 bases, 4 bases remained unmatched. The CDR3 DNA is TGTGCCAGCAGCTTGATAGGGACAGGGGTCTACAATGAGCAGTTCTTC. This codes for CASSLIGTGVYNEQFF.

V and J are TRBV5-1 and TRBJ1-1, with D possibly being TRBD1 (6 bases). CDR3 length: 16 residues. In germline, CDR1 is SGHRS, CDR2 YFSETQ. The ends were cut back, 4 bases at V and 0 bases at J, with 16 bases in the middle. CDR3: CASSPGQNLMNTEAFF. The CDR3 nucleotides are TGCGCCAGCAGCCCCGGACAGAACCTAATGAACACTGAAGCTTTCTTT.